This T cell receptor (beta chain) comes out of a study of cytomegalovirus exposure and HLA in healthy donors. Study results and limitations: Three of the chains that were CMV-associated were confirmed in vitro to be specific for CMV antigens. TCR sequences were mostly rare, though some public TCRs occurred in many donors. The study put about 180 TCR beta chains on its list as cytomegalovirus-associated. Subsequent analysis revealed that first-cohort TCR clusters tended to co-occur in the 120 or so validation repertoires.

As regards this clone: Its cognate antigen is unknown.

V gave up 4 bases and J gave up 1 base, with 5 bases separating them. This CDR3 contains 12 residues. CDR1 and CDR2 from the germline V gene are SGHRS and YFSETQ. Sequenced by immunoSEQ multiplex PCR; TCRdb stores in-frame clones only, minus some. There are about 360,000 clones in the sample; about nine tenths occur only once, and under 0.95% lies in the top ten. Input material: PBMCs. J is TRBJ1-2 and V is TRBV5-1; D gene ambiguous. The TCR sequence derives from a young woman in good health and CMV-seronegative. As DNA, the CDR3 is TGCGCCAGCAGCGAGTATAACTATGGCTACACCTTC. Its protein is CASSEYNYGYTF.